The T cell receptor (beta chain) under discussion was sequenced for a study of CD8+CD57+ T cells in acquired aplastic anemia. Across the study: Average DNA yield from sorted CD4+ and CD8+ cells was approximately 3 ug.

Study results and limitations: Comparison of patients with controls identified approximately 28 shared CD8+ CDR3 sequences. The study found no significant CD8+ Simpson's diversity difference between patients and controls.

Concerning this clonotype itself: The antigen is unknown.

Germline V lookup: CDR1 SGHTA, CDR2 FQGTGA. The CDR3 sequence is 16 residues long. V lost 0 bases to trimming and J lost 4 bases; unmatched junction nucleotides: 7. Genomic DNA constituted the template upon which TCR beta VDJ and CDR3 profiling was performed. TCRdb recomputed calls from the reads with MiXCR, one row per CDR3 protein. Here the sample spans some 290,000 distinct CDR3 sequences, around 60% being singletons. The source is a human donor with severe aplastic anemia or a healthy control (not recorded which). The material sequenced was sorted CD4+, CD8+, or CD8+CD57+ T cells (not recorded which) from PBMCs. The chain is built from TRBV7-3 and TRBJ1-1, with 8 bases matching TRBD1. The CDR3 DNA follows: TGTGCCAGCAGCTTAACACCGACAGGGGAGGGCACTGAAGCTTTCTTT. Its translation is CASSLTPTGEGTEAFF.